Reported below is one T cell receptor (beta chain). Its antigen is undetermined. With 60 Vbeta and 13 Jbeta primers, the PCR was carried out. Some clones are missing from TCRdb's copy, which holds only in-frame ones; the method was immunoSEQ multiplex PCR. The sample yields some 160,000 clones, 80% to 85% seen once. The sample is drawn from a study of cytomegalovirus exposure and HLA in healthy donors. Overall study findings and caveats: In vitro, three CMV-associated chains proved specific for CMV antigens. Previous analysis showed most TCR beta V segments were productive about 90% or about 30% of the time.

Sequencing was done on a sample of PBMCs. The receptor was isolated from a man between 18 and 35 years old in good health and CMV-seronegative.

CDR3 protein: CASSRTGGVSPLHF. Written as DNA, the CDR3 is TGTGCCAGCAGCCGCACAGGGGGCGTGTCACCCCTCCACTTT. The chain links TRBV11-2 to TRBJ1-6, with 9 positions matching TRBD1. V was clipped by 5 bases and J by 10 bases; unmatched bases: 6. The CDR3 contains 14 residues. The germline CDR1 and CDR2 sequences are SGHAT and FQNNGV. Using reference TRBV11-2 and TRBJ1-6 for the parts outside the CDR3, the full variable domain is EAGVAQSPRYKIIEKRQSVAFWCNPISGHATLYWYQQILGQGPKLLIQFQNNGVVDDSQLPKDRFSAERLKGVDSTLKIQPAKLEDSAVYLCASSRTGGVSPLHFGNGTRLTVT.